This TCR beta chain was identified during a study of cytotoxic CD8 clonotypes in ibrutinib-treated CLL. Study at large: Median treatment time before response sampling was approximately 11 months, range 6 to 36.

This clone occurred once. Its antigen remains unknown. Profiling relied on immunoSEQ multiplex PCR, and the TCRdb table lists in-frame clones only, not all of them. The sample includes about 130,000 clones, 79% of them seen just once. General study findings and limits: Public clonotypes proved infrequent, and on treatment they shrank or remained steady. Clonality went higher at ibrutinib response and then dropped back toward baseline at progression. Sustained-remission and progressing patients were not sampled at matched times.

Germline V gene sequence: CDR1 LNHDA, CDR2 SQIVND (reference sequence). The CDR3 runs to 14 residues. With 9 bases clipped from V and 3 bases from J, the junction kept 7 bases outside the gene matches. Here the sequenced sample was PBMCs, taken after 12 months of ibrutinib treatment. The TCR sequence derives from a human donor with chronic lymphocytic leukemia. The V gene is TRBV19, the J gene TRBJ2-1, with 8 bases aligning to TRBD2. For the CDR3, the DNA is TGTGCCAGCGGTGATAGCGGGAACTACAATGAGCAGTTCTTC. Amino acid sequence: CASGDSGNYNEQFF.